A single T cell receptor (beta chain) is shown here with its context. The data are from a study of blood T cell repertoires in COVID-19. Across the study: COVID-19 samples from acute and convalescent phases originated in the United States, Italy and Spain.

The V segment lost 2 bases and the J segment 2 bases; nucleotides outside the gene matches: 6. Germline CDR1 is SGHNT and CDR2 is YYREEE (reference sequence). The CDR3 covers 16 residues. In the original workflow: Estimated nucleated cell counts came from reference gene primer amplification. Assay used: immunoSEQ multiplex PCR; TCRdb lists only in-frame clones, some missing. V and J calls and clone size are those listed in that table; D and trimming were worked out from the DNA. The sample contains some 19,000 clones, about 80% of which appear only once. The chain combines TRBV5-4 with TRBJ2-3, with 9 nucleotides matching TRBD2. This sequence was found in a man older than 75 with acute or convalescent COVID-19. The specimen was peripheral blood. In nucleotides, the CDR3 is TGTGCCAGCAGCTTCCGGCTAGCGGGGACCACAGATACGCAGTATTTT. The encoded protein is CASSFRLAGTTDTQYF.